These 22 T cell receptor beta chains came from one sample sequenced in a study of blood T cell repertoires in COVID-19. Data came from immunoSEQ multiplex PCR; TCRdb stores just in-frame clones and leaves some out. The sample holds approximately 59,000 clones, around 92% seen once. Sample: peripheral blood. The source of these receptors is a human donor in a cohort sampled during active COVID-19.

The CDR3 sequence: CASSYGLAGTSDTQYF. The CDR3 DNA sequence: TGTGCCAGCAGTTACGGATTAGCGGGGACCTCAGATACGCAGTATTTT. The chain carries TRBV6-6 and TRBJ2-3; 8 nucleotides match TRBD2. After removal of 2 bases from V and 4 bases from J, the junction contained 8 bases not matched to a gene. Per the germline V gene, CDR1 is MNHNY and CDR2 is SVGAGI (reference sequence). This CDR3 region has 16 residues.

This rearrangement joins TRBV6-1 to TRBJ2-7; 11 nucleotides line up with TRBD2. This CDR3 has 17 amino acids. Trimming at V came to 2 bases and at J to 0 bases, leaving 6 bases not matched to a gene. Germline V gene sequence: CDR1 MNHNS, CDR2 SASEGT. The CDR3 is CASSESRGLAVSYEQYF. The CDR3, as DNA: TGTGCCAGCAGTGAATCCAGGGGACTAGCGGTCTCCTACGAGCAGTACTTC.

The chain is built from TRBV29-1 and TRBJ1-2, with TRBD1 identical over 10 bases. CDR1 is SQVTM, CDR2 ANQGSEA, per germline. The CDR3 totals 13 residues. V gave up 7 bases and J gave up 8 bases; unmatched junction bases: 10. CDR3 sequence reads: CSDRTGGAWGYTF. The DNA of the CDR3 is TGCAGCGATAGGACAGGGGGGGCTTGGGGCTACACCTTC.

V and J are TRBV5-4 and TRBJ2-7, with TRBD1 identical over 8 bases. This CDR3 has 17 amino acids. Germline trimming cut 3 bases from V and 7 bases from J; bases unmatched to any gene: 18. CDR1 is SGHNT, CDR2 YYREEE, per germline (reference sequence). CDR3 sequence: CASSSPTLGQGTKEQYF. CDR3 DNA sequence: TGTGCCAGCAGCTCCCCGACCCTCGGACAGGGAACTAAAGAGCAGTACTTC. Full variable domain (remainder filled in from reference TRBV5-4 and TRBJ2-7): ETGVTQSPTHLIKTRGQQVTLRCSSQSGHNTVSWYQQALGQGPQFIFQYYREEENGRGNFPPRFSGLQFPNYSSELNVNALELDDSALYLCASSSPTLGQGTKEQYFGPGTRLTVT.

The CDR3 is CASSLGTPNTGELFF. In DNA form, the CDR3 reads TGTGCCAGCAGCTTGGGGACTCCTAACACCGGGGAGCTGTTTTTT. This chain uses TRBV5-4 with TRBJ2-2, with a possible D match to TRBD2 (5 bases). Germline lookup yields CDR1 SGHNT and CDR2 YYREEE (reference sequence). Trimming removed 0 bases from V and 2 bases from J, with 8 bases in between. The CDR3 spans 15 residues.

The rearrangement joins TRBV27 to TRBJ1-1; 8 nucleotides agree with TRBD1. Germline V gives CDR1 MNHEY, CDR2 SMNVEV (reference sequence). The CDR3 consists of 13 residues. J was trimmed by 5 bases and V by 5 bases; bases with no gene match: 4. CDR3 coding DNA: TGTGCCAGCAGTCCAGGGGGCCAGACTGAAGCTTTCTTT. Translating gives CASSPGGQTEAFF.

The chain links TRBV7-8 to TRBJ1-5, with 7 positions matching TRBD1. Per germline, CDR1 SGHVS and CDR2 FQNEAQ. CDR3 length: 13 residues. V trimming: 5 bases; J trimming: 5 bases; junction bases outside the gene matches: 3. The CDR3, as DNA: TGTGCCAGCAGCCCCGGGACAGATCAGCCCCAGCATTTT. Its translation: CASSPGTDQPQHF. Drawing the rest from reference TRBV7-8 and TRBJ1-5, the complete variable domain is GAGVSQSPRYKVAKRGQDVALRCDPISGHVSLFWYQQALGQGPEFLTYFQNEAQLDKSGLPSDRFFAERPEGSVSTLKIQRTQQEDSAVYLCASSPGTDQPQHFGDGTRLSIL.

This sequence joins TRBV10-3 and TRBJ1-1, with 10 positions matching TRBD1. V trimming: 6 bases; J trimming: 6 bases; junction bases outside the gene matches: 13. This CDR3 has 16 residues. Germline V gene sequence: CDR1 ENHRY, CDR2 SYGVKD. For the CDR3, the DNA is TGTGCCATCAGCCAGGGACAGGGGCGATCGGCCGCTGAAGCTTTCTTT. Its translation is CAISQGQGRSAAEAFF.

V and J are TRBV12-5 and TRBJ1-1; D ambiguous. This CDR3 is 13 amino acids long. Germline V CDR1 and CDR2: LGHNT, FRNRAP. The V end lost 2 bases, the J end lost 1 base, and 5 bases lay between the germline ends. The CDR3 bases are TGTGCTAGTGGTTTGCGGGAGAACACTGAAGCTTTCTTT. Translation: CASGLRENTEAFF.

The CDR3 region has the DNA TGTGCCAGCAGTTACCCTAGGACTCTTTTGCACACTGAAGCTTTCTTT. Its protein product is CASSYPRTLLHTEAFF. This chain joins TRBV6-2 or TRBV6-3 and TRBJ1-1; D is unclear. CDR1 is MNHEY and CDR2 is SVGEGT in the germline V gene. Trimming pared 2 bases from V and 3 bases from J, leaving 16 bases between. CDR3 length: 16 residues.

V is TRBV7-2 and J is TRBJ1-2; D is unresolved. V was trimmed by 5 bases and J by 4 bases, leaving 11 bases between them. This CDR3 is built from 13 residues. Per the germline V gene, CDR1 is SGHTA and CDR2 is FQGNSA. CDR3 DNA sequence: TGTGCCAGCAGCCCTGATTACTCCTATGGCTACACCTTC. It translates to CASSPDYSYGYTF.

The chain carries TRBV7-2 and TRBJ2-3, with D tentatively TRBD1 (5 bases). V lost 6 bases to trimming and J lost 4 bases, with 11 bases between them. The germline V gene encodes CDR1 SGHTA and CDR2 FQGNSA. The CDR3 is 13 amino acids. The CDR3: CASRRQGADTQYF. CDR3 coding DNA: TGTGCCAGCAGACGTCAGGGCGCAGATACGCAGTATTTT.

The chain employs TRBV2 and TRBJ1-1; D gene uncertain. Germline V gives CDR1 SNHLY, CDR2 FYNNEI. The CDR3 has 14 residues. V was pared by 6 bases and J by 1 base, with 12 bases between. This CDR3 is CASSPTEPNTEAFF. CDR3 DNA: TGTGCCAGCAGCCCGACGGAGCCGAACACTGAAGCTTTCTTT. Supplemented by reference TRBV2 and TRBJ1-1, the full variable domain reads EPEVTQTPSHQVTQMGQEVILRCVPISNHLYFYWYRQILGQKVEFLVSFYNNEISEKSEIFDDQFSVERPDGSNFTLKIRSTKLEDSAMYFCASSPTEPNTEAFFGQGTRLTVV.

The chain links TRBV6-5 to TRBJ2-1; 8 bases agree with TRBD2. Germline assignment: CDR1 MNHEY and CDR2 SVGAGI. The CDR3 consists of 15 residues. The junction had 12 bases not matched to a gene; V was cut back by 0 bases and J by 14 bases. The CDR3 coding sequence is TGTGCCAGCAGTTACTCGAGGGGTGGGACTAGGCTCGAGTTCTTC. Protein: CASSYSRGGTRLEFF.

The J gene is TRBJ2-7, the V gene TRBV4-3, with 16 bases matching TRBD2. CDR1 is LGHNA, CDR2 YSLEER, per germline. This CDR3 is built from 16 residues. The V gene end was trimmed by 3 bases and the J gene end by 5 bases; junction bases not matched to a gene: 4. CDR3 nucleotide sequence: TGCGCCAGCAGCCAGGGACTAGCGGGGGGGCCCGACGAGCAGTACTTC. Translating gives CASSQGLAGGPDEQYF.

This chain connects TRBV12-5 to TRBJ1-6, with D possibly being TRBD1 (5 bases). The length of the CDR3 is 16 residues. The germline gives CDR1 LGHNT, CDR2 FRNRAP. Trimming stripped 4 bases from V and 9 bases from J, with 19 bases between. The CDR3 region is CASGSTTGPRVSPLHF. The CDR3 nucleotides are TGTGCTAGTGGTTCCACCACAGGTCCGAGAGTTTCACCCCTCCACTTT. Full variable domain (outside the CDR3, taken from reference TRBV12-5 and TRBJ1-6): DARVTQTPRHKVTEMGQEVTMRCQPILGHNTVFWYRQTMMQGLELLAYFRNRAPLDDSGMPKDRFSAEMPDATLATLKIQPSEPRDSAVYFCASGSTTGPRVSPLHFGNGTRLTVT.

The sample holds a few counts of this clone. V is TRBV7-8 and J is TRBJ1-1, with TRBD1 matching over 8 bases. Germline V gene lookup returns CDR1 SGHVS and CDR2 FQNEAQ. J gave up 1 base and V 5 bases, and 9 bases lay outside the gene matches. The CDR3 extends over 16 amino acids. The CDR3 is CASSHRQGPGNTEAFF. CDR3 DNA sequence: TGTGCCAGCAGCCACCGACAGGGGCCGGGGAACACTGAAGCTTTCTTT. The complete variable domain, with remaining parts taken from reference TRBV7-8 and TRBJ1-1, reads GAGVSQSPRYKVAKRGQDVALRCDPISGHVSLFWYQQALGQGPEFLTYFQNEAQLDKSGLPSDRFFAERPEGSVSTLKIQRTQQEDSAVYLCASSHRQGPGNTEAFFGQGTRLTVV.

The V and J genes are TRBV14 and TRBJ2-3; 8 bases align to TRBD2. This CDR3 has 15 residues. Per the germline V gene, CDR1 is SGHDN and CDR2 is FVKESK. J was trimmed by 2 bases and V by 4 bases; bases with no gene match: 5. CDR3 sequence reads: CASSRSGAATDTQYF. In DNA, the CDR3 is TGTGCCAGCAGCCGTAGCGGGGCTGCCACAGATACGCAGTATTTT. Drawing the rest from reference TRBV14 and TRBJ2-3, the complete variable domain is EAGVTQFPSHSVIEKGQTVTLRCDPISGHDNLYWYRRVMGKEIKFLLHFVKESKQDESGMPNNRFLAERTGGTYSTLKVQPAELEDSGVYFCASSRSGAATDTQYFGPGTRLTVL.

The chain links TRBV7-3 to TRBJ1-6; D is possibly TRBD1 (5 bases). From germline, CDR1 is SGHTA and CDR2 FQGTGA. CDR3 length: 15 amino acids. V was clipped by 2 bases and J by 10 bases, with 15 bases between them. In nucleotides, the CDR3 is TGTGCCAGCAGCTTAGACGGGGGGGTTGGGTCACCCCTCCACTTT. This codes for CASSLDGGVGSPLHF.

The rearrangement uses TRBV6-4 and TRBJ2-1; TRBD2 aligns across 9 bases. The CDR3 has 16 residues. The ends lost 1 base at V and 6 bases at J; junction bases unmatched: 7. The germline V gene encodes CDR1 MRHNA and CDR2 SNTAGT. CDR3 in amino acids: CASSDFPLAGPNEQFF. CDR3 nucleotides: TGTGCCAGCAGTGACTTCCCCCTAGCGGGGCCCAATGAGCAGTTCTTC.

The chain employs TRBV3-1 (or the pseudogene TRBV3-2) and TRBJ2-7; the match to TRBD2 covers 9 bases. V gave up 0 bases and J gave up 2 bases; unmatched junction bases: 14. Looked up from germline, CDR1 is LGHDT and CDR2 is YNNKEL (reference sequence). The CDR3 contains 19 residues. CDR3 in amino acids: CASSQDSLQASGDTYEQYF. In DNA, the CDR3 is TGTGCCAGCAGCCAAGATTCACTCCAAGCTAGCGGGGACACCTACGAGCAGTACTTC.

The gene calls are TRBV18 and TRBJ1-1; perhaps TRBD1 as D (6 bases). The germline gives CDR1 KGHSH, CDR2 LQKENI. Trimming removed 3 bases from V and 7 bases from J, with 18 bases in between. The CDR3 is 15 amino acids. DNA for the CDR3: TGTGCCAGCTCACCCCAGGAAGAATCGGACAGTGAAGCTTTCTTT. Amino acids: CASSPQEESDSEAFF.